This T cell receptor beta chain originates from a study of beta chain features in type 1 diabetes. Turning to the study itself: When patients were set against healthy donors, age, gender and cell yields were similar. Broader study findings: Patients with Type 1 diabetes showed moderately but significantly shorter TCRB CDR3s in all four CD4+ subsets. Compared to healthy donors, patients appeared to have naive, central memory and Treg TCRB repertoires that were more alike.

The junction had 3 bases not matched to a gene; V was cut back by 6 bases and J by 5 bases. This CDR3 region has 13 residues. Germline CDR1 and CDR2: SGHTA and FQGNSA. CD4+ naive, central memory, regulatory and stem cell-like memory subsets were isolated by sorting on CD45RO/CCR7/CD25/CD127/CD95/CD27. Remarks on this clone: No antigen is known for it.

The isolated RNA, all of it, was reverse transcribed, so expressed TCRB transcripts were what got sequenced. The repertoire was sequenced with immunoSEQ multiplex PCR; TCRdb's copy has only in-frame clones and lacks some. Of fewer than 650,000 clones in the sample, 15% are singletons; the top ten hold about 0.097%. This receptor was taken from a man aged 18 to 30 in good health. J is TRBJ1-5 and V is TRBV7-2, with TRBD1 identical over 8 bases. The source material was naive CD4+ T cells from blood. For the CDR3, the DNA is TGTGCCAGCAGACCGGACAGGGATCAGCCCCAGCATTTT. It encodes CASRPDRDQPQHF. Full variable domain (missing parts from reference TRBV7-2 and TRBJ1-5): GAGVSQSPSNKVTEKGKDVELRCDPISGHTALYWYRQSLGQGLEFLIYFQGNSAPDKSGLPSDRFSAERTGGSVSTLTIQRTQQEDSAVYLCASRPDRDQPQHFGDGTRLSIL.